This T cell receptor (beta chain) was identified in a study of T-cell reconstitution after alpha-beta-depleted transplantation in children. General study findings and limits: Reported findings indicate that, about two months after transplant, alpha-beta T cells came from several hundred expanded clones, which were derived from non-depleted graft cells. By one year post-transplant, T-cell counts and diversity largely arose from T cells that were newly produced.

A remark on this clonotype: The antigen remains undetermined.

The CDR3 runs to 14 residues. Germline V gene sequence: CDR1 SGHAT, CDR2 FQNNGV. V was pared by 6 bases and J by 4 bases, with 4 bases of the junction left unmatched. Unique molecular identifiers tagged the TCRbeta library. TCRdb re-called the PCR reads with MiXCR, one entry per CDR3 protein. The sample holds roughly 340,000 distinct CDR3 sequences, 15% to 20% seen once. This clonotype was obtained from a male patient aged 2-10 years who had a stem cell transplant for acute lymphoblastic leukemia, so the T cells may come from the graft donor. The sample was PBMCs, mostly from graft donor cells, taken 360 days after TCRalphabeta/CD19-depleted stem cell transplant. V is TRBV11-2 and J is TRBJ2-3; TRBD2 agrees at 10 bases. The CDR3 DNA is TGTGCCAGCAGAACGCTAGCGGGAGCAGATACGCAGTATTTT. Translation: CASRTLAGADTQYF.